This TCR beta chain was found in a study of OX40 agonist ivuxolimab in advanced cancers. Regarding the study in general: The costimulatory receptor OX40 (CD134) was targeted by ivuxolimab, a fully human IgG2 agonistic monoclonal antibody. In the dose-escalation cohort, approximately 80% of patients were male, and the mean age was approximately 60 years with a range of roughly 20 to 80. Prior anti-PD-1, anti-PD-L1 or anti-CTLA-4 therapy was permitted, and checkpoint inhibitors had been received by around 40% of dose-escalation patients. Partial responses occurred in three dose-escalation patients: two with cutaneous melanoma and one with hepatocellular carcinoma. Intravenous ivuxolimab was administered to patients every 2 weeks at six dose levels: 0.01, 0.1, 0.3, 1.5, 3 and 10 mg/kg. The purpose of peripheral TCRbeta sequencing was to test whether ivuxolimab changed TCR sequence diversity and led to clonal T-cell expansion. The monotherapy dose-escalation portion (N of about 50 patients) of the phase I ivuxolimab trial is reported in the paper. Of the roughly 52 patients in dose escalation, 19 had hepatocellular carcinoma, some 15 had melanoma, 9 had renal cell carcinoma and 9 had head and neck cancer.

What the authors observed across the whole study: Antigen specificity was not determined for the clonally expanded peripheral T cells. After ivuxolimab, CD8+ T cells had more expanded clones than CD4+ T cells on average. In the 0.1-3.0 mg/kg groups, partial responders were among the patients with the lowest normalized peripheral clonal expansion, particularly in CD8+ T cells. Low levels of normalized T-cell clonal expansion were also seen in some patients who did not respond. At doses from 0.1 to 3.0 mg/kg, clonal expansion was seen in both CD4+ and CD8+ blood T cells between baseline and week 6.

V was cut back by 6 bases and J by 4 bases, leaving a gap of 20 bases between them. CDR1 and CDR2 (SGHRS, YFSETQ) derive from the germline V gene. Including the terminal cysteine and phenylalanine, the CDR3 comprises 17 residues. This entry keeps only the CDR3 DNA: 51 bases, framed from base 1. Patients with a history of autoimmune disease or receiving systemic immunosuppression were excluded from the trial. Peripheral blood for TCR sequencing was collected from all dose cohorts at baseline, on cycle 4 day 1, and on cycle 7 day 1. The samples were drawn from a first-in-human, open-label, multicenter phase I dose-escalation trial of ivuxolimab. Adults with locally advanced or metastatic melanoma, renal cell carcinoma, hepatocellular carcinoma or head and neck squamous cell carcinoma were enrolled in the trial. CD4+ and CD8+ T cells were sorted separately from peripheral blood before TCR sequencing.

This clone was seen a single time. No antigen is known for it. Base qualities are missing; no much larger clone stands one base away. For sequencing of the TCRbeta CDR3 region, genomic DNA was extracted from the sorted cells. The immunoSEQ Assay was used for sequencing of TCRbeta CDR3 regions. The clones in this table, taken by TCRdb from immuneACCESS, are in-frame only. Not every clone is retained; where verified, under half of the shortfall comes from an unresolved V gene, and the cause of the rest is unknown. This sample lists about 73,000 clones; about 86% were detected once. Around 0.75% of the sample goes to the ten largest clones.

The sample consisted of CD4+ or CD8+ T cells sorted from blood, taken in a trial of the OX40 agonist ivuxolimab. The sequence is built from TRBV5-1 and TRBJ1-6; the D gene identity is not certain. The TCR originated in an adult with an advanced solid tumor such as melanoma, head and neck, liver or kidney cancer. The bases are TGCGCCAGCACTCCCCTCCGTCCAGGAGCTTATAATTCACCCCTCCACTTT. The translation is CASTPLRPGAYNSPLHF. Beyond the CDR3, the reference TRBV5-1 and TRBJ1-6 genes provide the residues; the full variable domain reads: KAGVTQTPRYLIKTRGQQVTLSCSPISGHRSVSWYQQTPGQGLQFLFEYFSETQRNKGNFPGRFSGRQFSNSRSEMNVSTLELGDSALYLCASTPLRPGAYNSPLHFGNGTRLTVT.